The rows below give T cell receptor beta chains drawn from one sample of a study of cytomegalovirus exposure and HLA in healthy donors. Profiling relied on immunoSEQ multiplex PCR, and the TCRdb table lists in-frame clones only, not all of them. Of some 65,000 clones in the sample, approximately 72% are singletons; the top ten hold approximately 11%. Specimen: PBMCs. All receptors come from a woman in her 30s in good health and CMV-seronegative. CDR3s include the opening cysteine and the closing phenylalanine or tryptophan. A D gene is named only where the DNA matches it firmly. The listing skips clone size in some rows; elsewhere it reads once, few, many or a size class.

CDR3: CASSLRGGNNQPQHF; DNA: TGTGCCAGCAGCCTAAGGGGGGGTAACAATCAGCCCCAGCATTTT; J: TRBJ1-5; size: .; V: TRBV28; D: .
CDR3: CASRVGAVEKLFF; DNA: TGTGCCAGCAGGGTGGGGGCTGTAGAAAAACTGTTTTTT; J: TRBJ1-4; size: .; V: TRBV25-1; D: .
CDR3: CASSLLQAHDEAFF; DNA: TGTGCCAGCAGCTTACTCCAGGCCCACGATGAAGCTTTCTTT; J: TRBJ1-1; size: .; V: TRBV11-2; D: .
CDR3: CAMQQGPSTDTQYF; DNA: TGTGCCATGCAACAGGGTCCTAGCACAGATACGCAGTATTTT; J: TRBJ2-3; size: .; V: TRBV10-3; D: .
CDR3: CASSEGAGGPTDTQYF; DNA: TGTGCCAGCAGTGAGGGAGCGGGGGGGCCGACAGATACGCAGTATTTT; J: TRBJ2-3; size: .; V: TRBV6-1; D: TRBD2
CDR3: CASSPGTASTDTQYF; DNA: TGTGCCAGCAGCCCCGGGACAGCTAGCACAGATACGCAGTATTTT; J: TRBJ2-3; size: few; V: TRBV11-3; D: TRBD1
CDR3: CASSYSDSSGSLEQYF; DNA: TGTGCCAGCAGTTACTCCGACTCCTCGGGGTCCTTGGAGCAGTACTTC; J: TRBJ2-7; size: .; V: TRBV6-5; D: .
CDR3: CAWFRDRVAGRSNQPQHF; DNA: TGTGCCTGGTTCCGGGACAGGGTTGCGGGGCGGTCAAATCAGCCCCAGCATTTT; J: TRBJ1-5; size: .; V: TRBV30; D: TRBD1
CDR3: CASRAQGNTEAFF; DNA: TGTGCCAGCAGGGCCCAGGGGAACACTGAAGCTTTCTTT; J: TRBJ1-1; size: .; V: TRBV2; D: .
CDR3: CASSDGLGQIIYEQYF; DNA: TGTGCCAGCAGTGATGGGTTGGGACAGATCATTTACGAGCAGTACTTC; J: TRBJ2-7; size: .; V: TRBV6-1; D: TRBD1
CDR3: CASSPRTGSTNEKLFF; DNA: TGTGCCAGCAGCCCCCGGACAGGGAGCACTAATGAAAAACTGTTTTTT; J: TRBJ1-4; size: .; V: TRBV7-6; D: TRBD1
CDR3: CASSQDIQGTGNSPLHF; DNA: TGTGCCAGCAGCCAAGATATCCAGGGTACAGGTAATTCACCCCTCCACTTT; J: TRBJ1-6; size: once; V: TRBV4-2; D: .
CDR3: CASSPIRWQGDSGANVLTF; DNA: TGTGCCAGCTCACCTATTAGGTGGCAGGGGGACTCTGGGGCCAACGTCCTGACTTTC; J: TRBJ2-6; size: .; V: TRBV18; D: TRBD1
CDR3: CASSNPPGLSSYEQYF; DNA: TGTGCCAGCAGTAACCCGCCGGGACTGAGCTCCTACGAGCAGTACTTC; J: TRBJ2-7; size: .; V: TRBV7-9; D: .
CDR3: CSVGEGFNYGYTF; DNA: TGCAGCGTGGGAGAAGGGTTTAACTATGGCTACACCTTC; J: TRBJ1-2; size: .; V: TRBV29-1; D: .
CDR3: CATSRGSGSERWGANVLTF; DNA: TGTGCCACCAGCAGAGGGTCGGGATCGGAACGATGGGGGGCCAACGTCCTGACTTTC; J: TRBJ2-6; size: few; V: TRBV15; D: .
CDR3: CASSLGQGRNTEAFF; DNA: TGTGCCAGCAGCCTAGGACAGGGGCGGAACACTGAAGCTTTCTTT; J: TRBJ1-1; size: .; V: TRBV5-4; D: TRBD1
CDR3: CASSLTEGAPKTDTQYF; DNA: TGTGCCAGCAGCCTAACGGAGGGGGCTCCTAAAACAGATACGCAGTATTTT; J: TRBJ2-3; size: .; V: TRBV11-1; D: .
CDR3: CASSIQGGQGTGNTIYF; DNA: TGCGCCAGCAGCATACAAGGGGGACAGGGGACTGGAAACACCATATATTTT; J: TRBJ1-3; size: once; V: TRBV5-1; D: TRBD1
CDR3: CAWDRPNTEAFF; DNA: TGTGCCTGGGACAGGCCGAACACTGAAGCTTTCTTT; J: TRBJ1-1; size: few; V: TRBV30; D: .
CDR3: CASSPVDYGYTF; DNA: TGTGCCAGCAGTCCGGTCGACTATGGCTACACCTTC; J: TRBJ1-2; size: .; V: TRBV28; D: .
CDR3: CASSILAGGGVESYNEQFF; DNA: TGTGCCAGTAGTATCTTAGCGGGGGGAGGTGTAGAGTCCTACAATGAGCAGTTCTTC; J: TRBJ2-1; size: .; V: TRBV19; D: TRBD2
CDR3: CASSFDRGMNQPQHF; DNA: TGTGCCAGCAGCTTCGACAGGGGGATGAATCAGCCCCAGCATTTT; J: TRBJ1-5; size: .; V: TRBV7-9; D: TRBD1
CDR3: CASSLTQTSGNTIYF; DNA: TGTGCCAGCAGCTTAACGCAGACTTCTGGAAACACCATATATTTT; J: TRBJ1-3; size: .; V: TRBV7-9; D: .